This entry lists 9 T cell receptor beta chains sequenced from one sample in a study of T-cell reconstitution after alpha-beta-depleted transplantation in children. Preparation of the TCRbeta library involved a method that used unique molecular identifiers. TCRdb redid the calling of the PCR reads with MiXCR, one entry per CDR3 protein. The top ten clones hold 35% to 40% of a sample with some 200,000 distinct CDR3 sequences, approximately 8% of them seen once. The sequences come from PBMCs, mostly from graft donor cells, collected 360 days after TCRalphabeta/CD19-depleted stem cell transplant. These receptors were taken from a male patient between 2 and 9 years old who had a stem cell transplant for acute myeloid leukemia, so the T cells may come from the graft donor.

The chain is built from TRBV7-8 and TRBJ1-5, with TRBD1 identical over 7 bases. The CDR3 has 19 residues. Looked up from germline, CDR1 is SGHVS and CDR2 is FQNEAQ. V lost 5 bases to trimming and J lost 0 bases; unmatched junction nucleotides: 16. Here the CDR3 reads CASSPDQLQGELSNQPQHF. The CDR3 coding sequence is TGTGCCAGCAGCCCCGACCAACTTCAGGGGGAGCTTAGCAATCAGCCCCAGCATTTT.

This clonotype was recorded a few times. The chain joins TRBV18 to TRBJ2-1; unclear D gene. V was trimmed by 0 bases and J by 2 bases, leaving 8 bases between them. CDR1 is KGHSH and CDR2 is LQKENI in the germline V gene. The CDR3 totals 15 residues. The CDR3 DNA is TGTGCCAGCTCACCACCCTGGGCACCCTACAATGAGCAGTTCTTC. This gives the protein CASSPPWAPYNEQFF.

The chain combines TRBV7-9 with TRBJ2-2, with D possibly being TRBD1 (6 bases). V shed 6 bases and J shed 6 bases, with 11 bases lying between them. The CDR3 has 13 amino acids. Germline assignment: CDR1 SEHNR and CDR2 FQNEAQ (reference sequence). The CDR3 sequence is CASREQGPGELFF. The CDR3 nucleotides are TGTGCCAGCAGAGAACAGGGTCCCGGGGAGCTGTTTTTT.

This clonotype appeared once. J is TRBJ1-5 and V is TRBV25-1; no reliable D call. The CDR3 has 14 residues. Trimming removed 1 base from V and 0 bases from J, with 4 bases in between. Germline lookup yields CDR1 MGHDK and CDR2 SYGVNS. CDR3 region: CASSESGSNQPQHF. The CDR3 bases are TGTGCCAGCAGTGAATCTGGTAGCAATCAGCCCCAGCATTTT. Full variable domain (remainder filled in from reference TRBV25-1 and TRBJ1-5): EADIYQTPRYLVIGTGKKITLECSQTMGHDKMYWYQQDPGMELHLIHYSYGVNSTEKGDLSSESTVSRIRTEHFPLTLESARPSHTSQYLCASSESGSNQPQHFGDGTRLSIL.

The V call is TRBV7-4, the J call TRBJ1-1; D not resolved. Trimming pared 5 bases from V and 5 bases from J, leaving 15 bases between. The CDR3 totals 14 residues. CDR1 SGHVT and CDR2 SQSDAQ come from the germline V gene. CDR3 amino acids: CASSDSRDWTEAFF. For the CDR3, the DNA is TGTGCCAGCAGCGATAGTCGGGATTGGACTGAAGCTTTCTTT.

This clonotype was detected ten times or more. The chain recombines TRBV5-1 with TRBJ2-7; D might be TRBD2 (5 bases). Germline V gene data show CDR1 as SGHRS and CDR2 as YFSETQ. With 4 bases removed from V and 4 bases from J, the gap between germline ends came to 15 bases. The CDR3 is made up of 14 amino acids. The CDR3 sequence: CASSGGPYIYEQYF. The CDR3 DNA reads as TGCGCCAGCAGCGGAGGCCCCTATATTTACGAGCAGTACTTC. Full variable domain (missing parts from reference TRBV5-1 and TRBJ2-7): KAGVTQTPRYLIKTRGQQVTLSCSPISGHRSVSWYQQTPGQGLQFLFEYFSETQRNKGNFPGRFSGRQFSNSRSEMNVSTLELGDSALYLCASSGGPYIYEQYFGPGTRLTVT.

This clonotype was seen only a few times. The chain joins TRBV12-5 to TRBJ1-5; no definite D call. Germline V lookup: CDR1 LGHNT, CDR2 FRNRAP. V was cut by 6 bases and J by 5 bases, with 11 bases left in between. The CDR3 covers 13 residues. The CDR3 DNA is TGTGCTAGTGGAATCGTAGAGGATCAGCCCCAGCATTTT. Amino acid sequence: CASGIVEDQPQHF.

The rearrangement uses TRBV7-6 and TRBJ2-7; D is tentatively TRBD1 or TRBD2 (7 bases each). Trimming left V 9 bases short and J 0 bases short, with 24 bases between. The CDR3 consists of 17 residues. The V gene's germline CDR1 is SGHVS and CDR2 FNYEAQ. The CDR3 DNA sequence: TGTGCCAGACCAGGGGGACTACAAACCTTCAGCTCCTACGAGCAGTACGTC. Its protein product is CARPGGLQTFSSYEQYV.

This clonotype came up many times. Here the CDR3 reads CSPGYREKVSNQPQHF. In nucleotides, the CDR3 is TGCAGCCCGGGGTACAGGGAGAAGGTTAGCAATCAGCCCCAGCATTTT. The chain employs TRBV29-1 and TRBJ1-5, with D perhaps TRBD1 (6 bases). This CDR3 spans 16 amino acids. V lost 8 bases to trimming and J lost 0 bases, with 20 bases between them. Germline V gene data show CDR1 as SQVTM and CDR2 as ANQGSEA.